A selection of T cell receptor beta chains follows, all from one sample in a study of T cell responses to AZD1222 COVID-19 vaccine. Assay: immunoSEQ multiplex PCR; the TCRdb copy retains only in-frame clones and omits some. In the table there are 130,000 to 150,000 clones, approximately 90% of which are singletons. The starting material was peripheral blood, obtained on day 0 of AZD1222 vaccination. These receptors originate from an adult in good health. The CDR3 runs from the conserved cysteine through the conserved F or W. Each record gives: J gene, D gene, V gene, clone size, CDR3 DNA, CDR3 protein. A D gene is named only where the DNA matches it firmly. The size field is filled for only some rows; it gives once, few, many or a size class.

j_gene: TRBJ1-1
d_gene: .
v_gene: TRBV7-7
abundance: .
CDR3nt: TGTGCCAGCAGCCACGATTTGAACACTGAAGCTTTCTTT
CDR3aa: CASSHDLNTEAFF

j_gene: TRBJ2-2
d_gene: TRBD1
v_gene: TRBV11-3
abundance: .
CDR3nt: TGTGCCAGCAGCTTAGGGACAGGGAAGACCGGGGAGCTGTTTTTT
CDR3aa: CASSLGTGKTGELFF

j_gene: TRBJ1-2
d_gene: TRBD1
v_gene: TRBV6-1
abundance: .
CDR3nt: TGTGCCAGCAGTGAAGCGACAGGGGCAGGGTATGGCTACACCTTC
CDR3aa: CASSEATGAGYGYTF

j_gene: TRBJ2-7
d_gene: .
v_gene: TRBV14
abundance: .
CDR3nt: TGTGCCAGCAGCCTCTCCTACGAGCAGTACTTC
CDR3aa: CASSLSYEQYF

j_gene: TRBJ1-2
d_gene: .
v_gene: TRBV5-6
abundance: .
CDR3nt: TGTGCCAGCAGCTTGGCCTCCCATCGAGGCTACACCTTC
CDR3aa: CASSLASHRGYTF

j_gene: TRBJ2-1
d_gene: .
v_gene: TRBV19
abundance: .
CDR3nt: TGTGCCAGTATTCGGCGGGACGCCTCTTTGGATGAGCAGTTCTTC
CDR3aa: CASIRRDASLDEQFF

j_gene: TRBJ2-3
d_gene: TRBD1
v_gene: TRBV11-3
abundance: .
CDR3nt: TGTGCCAGCAGCCCCACGACAGGGGATAAGGCAGATACGCAGTATTTT
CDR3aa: CASSPTTGDKADTQYF

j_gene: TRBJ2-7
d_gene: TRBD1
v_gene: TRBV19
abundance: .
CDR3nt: TGTGCCAGTAGTATCGACCAGGGGGCCTCCTACGAGCAGTACTTC
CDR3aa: CASSIDQGASYEQYF

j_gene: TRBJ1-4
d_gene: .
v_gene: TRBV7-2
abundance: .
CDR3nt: TGTGCCAGCAGCTTCGGGACTCGGGAAAAACTGTTTTTT
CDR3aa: CASSFGTREKLFF

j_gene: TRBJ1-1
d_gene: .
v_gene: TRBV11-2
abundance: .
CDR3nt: TGTGCCAGCAGCCCCCAAGAGGGGGTCGGTGGAGCTTTCTTT
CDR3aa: CASSPQEGVGGAFF

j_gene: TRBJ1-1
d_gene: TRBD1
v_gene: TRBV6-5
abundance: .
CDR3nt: TGTGCCGGACAGCAGGGGGCGGAAGTTGAAGCTTTCTTT
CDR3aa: CAGQQGAEVEAFF

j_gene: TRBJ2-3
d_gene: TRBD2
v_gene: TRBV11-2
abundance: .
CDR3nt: TGTGCCAGCAGCTCCCCGACTAGCGGGACGGATACGCAGTATTTT
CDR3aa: CASSSPTSGTDTQYF

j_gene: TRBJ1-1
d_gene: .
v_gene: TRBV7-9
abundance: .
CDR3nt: TGTGCCAGCAGCCAACTACCCGGGACGGTGGACACTGAAGCTTTCTTT
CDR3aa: CASSQLPGTVDTEAFF

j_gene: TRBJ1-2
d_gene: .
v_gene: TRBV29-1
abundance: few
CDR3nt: TGCAGCGTTGAAGCAACTAACTATGGCTACACCTTC
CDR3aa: CSVEATNYGYTF

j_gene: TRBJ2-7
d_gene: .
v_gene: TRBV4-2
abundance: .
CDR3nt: TGTGCCAGCAGCCAATTAGTTTCCTACGAGCAGTACTTC
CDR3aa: CASSQLVSYEQYF

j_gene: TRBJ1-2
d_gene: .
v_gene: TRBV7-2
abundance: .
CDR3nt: TGTGCCAGCAGCCTTACCTTTGGGGGTTCAGGCTATGGCTACACCTTC
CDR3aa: CASSLTFGGSGYGYTF

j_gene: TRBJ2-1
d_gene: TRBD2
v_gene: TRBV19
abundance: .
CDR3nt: TGTGCCAGTAGTAGTACTAGCGGAAGCTCCTACAATGAGCAGTTCTTC
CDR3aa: CASSSTSGSSYNEQFF

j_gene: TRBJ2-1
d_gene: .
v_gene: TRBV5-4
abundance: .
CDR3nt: TGTGCCAGCAGCTTGGACGGACTCGGAAGTGGTGAGCAGTTCTTC
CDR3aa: CASSLDGLGSGEQFF

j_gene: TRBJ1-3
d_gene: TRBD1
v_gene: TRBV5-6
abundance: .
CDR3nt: TGTGCCAGCAGCTCCTCCGGGACAGGGTTCTCTGGAAACACCATATATTTT
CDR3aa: CASSSSGTGFSGNTIYF

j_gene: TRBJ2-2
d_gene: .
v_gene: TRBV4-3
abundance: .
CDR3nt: TGCGCCAGCAGCCGCGGACTGAACACCGGGGAGCTGTTTTTT
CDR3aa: CASSRGLNTGELFF

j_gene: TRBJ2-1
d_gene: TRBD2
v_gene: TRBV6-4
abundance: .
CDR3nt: TGTGCCAGCAGTGCACGCGGGAGGGCCAATTTCAGGGAGCAGTTCTTC
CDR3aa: CASSARGRANFREQFF